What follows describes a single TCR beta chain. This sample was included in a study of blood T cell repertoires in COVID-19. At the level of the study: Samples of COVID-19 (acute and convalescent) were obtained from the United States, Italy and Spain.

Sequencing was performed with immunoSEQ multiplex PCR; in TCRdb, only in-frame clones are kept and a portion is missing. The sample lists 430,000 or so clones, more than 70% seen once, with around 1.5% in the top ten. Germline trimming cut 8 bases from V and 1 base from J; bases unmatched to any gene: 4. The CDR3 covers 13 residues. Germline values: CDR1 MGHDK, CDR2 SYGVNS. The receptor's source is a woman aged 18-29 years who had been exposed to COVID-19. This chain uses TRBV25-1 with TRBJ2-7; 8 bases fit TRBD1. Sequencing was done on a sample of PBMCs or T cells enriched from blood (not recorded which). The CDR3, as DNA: TGTGCCAGCCACCGGACAGGGTCCTACGAGCAGTACTTC. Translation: CASHRTGSYEQYF.